The present T cell receptor (beta chain) was sequenced within a study of CD8 T cells in ankylosing spondylitis. A note on this clonotype: The antigen is unknown.

Each CDR3 protein gets one entry after TCRdb re-called the 5' RACE reads with MiXCR. In the table there are 200,000 to 250,000 distinct CDR3 sequences, around 20% of which are singletons. Points from the study as a whole: Roughly eight highly homologous variants made up a TCR beta motif that seemed to typify ankylosing spondylitis blood. It was reported that disease-linked clones were significantly enriched in matched ankylosing spondylitis synovial fluid. Disease-linked clones were CD8+ and relatively rare in peripheral blood.

The TCR sequence derives from a male donor with ankylosing spondylitis. The source material was blood, either unsorted or a sorted T cell fraction (not recorded which).

The CDR3 spells CASSAPRSANEKLFF. The DNA for the CDR3 is TGTGCCAGCAGCGCCCCCCGATCGGCTAATGAAAAACTGTTTTTT. V is TRBV6-1 and J is TRBJ1-4; D remains unclear. Germline assignment: CDR1 MNHNS and CDR2 SASEGT. The V and J ends lost 6 bases and 3 bases respectively, with 14 bases between them. The CDR3 length is 15 residues.